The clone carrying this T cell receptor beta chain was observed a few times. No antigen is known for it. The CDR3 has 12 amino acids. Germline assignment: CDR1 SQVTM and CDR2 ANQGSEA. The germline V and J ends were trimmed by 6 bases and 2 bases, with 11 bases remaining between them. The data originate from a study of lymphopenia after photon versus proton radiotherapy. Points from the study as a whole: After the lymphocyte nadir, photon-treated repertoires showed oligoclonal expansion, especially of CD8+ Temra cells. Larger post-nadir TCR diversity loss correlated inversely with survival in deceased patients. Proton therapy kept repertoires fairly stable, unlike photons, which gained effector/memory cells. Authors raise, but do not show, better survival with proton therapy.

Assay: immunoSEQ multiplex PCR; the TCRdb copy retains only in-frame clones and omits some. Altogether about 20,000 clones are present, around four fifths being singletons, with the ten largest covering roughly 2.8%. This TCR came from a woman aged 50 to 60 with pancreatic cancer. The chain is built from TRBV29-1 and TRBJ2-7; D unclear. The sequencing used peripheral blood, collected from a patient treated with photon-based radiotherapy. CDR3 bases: TGCAGCGTCCCTGTCTTTACCTACGAGCAGTACTTC. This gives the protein CSVPVFTYEQYF.